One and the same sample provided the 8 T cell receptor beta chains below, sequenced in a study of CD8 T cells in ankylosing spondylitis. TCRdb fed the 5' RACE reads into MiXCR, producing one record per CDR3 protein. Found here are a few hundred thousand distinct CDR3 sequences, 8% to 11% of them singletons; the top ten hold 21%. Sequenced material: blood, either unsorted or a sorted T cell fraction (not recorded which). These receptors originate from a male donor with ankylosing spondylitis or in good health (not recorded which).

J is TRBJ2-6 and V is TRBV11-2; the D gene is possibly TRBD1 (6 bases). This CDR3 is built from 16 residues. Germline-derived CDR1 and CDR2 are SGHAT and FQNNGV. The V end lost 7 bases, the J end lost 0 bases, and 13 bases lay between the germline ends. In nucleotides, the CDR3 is TGTGCCAGCACTACAGGGTCCTACTCTGGGGCCAACGTCCTGACTTTC. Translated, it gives CASTTGSYSGANVLTF.

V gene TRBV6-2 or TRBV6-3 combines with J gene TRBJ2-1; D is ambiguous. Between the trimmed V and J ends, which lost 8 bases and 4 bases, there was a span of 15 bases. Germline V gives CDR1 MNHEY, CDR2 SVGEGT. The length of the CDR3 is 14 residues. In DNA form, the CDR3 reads TGTGCCAGCGCAAAATCACGAAATTACAATGAGCAGTTCTTC. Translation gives CASAKSRNYNEQFF.

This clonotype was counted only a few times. CDR3: CASSPGRGDSSYNEQFF. CDR3 sequence (DNA): TGTGCCAGCAGTCCGGGGAGGGGGGATAGCTCCTACAATGAGCAGTTCTTC. The chain uses TRBV12-3 or TRBV12-4 and TRBJ2-1, with D possibly being TRBD2 (7 bases). V was clipped by 5 bases and J by 0 bases, with 17 bases between them. The CDR3 is made up of 17 amino acids.

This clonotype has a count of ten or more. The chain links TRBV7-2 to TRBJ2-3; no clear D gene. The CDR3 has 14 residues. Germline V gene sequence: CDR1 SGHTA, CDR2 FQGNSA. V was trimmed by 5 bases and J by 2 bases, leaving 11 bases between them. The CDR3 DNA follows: TGTGCCAGCAGCACAATCCCCACCACAGATACGCAGTATTTT. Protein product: CASSTIPTTDTQYF.

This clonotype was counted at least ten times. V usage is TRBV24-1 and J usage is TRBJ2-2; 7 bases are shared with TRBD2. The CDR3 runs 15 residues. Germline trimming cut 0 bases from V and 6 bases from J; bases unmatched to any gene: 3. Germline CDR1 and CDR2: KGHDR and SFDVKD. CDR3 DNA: TGTGCCACCAGTGATTTGAAGGGAGGGGCCGGGGAGCTGTTTTTT. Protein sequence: CATSDLKGGAGELFF.

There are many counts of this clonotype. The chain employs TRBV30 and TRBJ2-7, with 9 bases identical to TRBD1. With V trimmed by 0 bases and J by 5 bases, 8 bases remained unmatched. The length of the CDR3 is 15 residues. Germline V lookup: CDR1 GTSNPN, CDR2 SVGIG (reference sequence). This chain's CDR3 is CAWSVLDRGVHEQYF. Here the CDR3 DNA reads TGTGCCTGGAGTGTGCTGGACAGGGGAGTCCACGAGCAGTACTTC.

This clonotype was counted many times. DNA of the CDR3: TGTGCCAGCAGCCCAGACAGGGCAAAAAACATTCAGTACTTC. Amino acid sequence: CASSPDRAKNIQYF. This chain joins TRBV12-3 or TRBV12-4 and TRBJ2-4; the match to TRBD1 covers 7 bases. V was clipped by 6 bases and J by 4 bases; unmatched bases: 6. The CDR3 loop spans 14 amino acids.

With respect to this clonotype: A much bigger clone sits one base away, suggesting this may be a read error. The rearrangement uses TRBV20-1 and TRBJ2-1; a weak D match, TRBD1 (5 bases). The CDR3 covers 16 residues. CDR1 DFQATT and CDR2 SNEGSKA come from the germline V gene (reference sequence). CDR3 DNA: TGCTGTGCTAGAGATCGGGCTAGGGGTCGCTACAATGAGCAGTTCTTC. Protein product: CCARDRARGRYNEQFF.